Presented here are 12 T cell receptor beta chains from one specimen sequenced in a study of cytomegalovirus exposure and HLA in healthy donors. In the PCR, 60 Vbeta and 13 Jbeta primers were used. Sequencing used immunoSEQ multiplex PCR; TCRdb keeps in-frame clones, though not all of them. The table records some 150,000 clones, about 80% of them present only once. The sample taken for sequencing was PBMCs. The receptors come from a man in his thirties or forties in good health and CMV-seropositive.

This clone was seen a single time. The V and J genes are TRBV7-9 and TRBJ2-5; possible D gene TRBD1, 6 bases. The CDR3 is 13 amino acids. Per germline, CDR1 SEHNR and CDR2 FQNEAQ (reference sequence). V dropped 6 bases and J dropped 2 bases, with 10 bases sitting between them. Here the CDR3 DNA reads TGTGCCAGCAGGATCCAGGGGCAAGAGACCCAGTACTTC. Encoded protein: CASRIQGQETQYF.

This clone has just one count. Here the CDR3 reads CAWRAKAGNSNQPQHF. DNA of the CDR3: TGTGCCTGGAGAGCTAAGGCGGGGAATAGCAATCAGCCCCAGCATTTT. The chain links TRBV30 to TRBJ1-5; D is unclear. Trimming took 3 bases from V and 0 from J, leaving 15 bases between them. The CDR3 contains 16 residues. CDR1 GTSNPN and CDR2 SVGIG come from the germline V gene (reference sequence).

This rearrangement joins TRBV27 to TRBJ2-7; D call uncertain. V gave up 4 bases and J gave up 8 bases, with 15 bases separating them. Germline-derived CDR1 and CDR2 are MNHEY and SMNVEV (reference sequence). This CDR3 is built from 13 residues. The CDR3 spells CASSYVNRVKQYF. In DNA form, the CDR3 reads TGTGCCAGCAGTTATGTCAATCGCGTCAAGCAGTACTTC.

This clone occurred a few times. CDR3 residues: CAIRGTSGHYEQYF. The DNA for the CDR3 is TGTGCCATCAGGGGGACTAGCGGACACTACGAGCAGTACTTC. The chain employs TRBV10-3 and TRBJ2-7; 11 bases are shared with TRBD2. The V gene end was trimmed by 6 bases and the J gene end by 3 bases; junction bases not matched to a gene: 4. Germline CDR1 reads ENHRY; CDR2 reads SYGVKD. CDR3 length: 14 residues.

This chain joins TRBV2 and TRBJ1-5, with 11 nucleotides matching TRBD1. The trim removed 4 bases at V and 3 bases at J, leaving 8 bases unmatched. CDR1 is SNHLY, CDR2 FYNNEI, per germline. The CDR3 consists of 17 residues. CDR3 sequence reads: CASSGTGGAMVNQPQHF. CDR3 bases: TGTGCCAGCAGTGGGACAGGGGGCGCCATGGTCAATCAGCCCCAGCATTTT.

The CDR3 DNA reads as TGTGCCTGGGACAGGGGGCTGGGGCAGTTCTTC. Amino acid sequence: CAWDRGLGQFF. The gene calls are TRBV30 and TRBJ2-1, with 10 bases matching TRBD1. V lost 5 bases, J lost 12 bases, and 4 bases stayed unmatched. There are 11 residues in the CDR3. CDR1 is GTSNPN, CDR2 SVGIG, per germline (reference sequence).

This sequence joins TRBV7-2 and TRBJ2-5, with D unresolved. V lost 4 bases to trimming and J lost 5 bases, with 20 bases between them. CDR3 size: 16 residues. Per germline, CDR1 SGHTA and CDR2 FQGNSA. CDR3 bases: TGTGCCAGCAGCTCCCCCGGAGCCGGCCGGGTGGAGACCCAGTACTTC. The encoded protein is CASSSPGAGRVETQYF.

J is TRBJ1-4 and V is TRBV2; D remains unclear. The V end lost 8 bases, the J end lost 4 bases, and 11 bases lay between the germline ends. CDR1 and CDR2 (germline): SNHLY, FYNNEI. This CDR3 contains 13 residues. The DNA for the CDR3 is TGTGCCAGCGGCCGGGAATTTAATGAAAAACTGTTTTTT. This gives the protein CASGREFNEKLFF.

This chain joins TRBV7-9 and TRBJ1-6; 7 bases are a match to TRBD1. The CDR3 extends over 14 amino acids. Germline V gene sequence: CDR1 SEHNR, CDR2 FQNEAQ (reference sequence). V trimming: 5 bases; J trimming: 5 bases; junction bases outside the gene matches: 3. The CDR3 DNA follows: TGTGCCAGCAGCCACGGACAGGATAATTCACCCCTCCACTTT. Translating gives CASSHGQDNSPLHF.

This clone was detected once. The CDR3 region has the DNA TGTGCCAGCAAAAAGACAGGGGGTCAAGAGACCCAGTACTTC. Amino acid sequence: CASKKTGGQETQYF. This chain links TRBV6-5 with TRBJ2-5; 9 nucleotides line up with TRBD1. The CDR3 loop spans 14 amino acids. Germline assignment: CDR1 MNHEY and CDR2 SVGAGI. The V and J ends lost 7 bases and 2 bases, in that order; junction bases with no gene match: 5.

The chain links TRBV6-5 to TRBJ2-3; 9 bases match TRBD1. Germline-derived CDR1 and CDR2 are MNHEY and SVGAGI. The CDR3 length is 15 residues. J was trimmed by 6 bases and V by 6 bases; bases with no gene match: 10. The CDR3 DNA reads TGTGCCAGCAGCCCCCGGGACAGGGTCTTCGATACGCAGTATTTT. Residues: CASSPRDRVFDTQYF.

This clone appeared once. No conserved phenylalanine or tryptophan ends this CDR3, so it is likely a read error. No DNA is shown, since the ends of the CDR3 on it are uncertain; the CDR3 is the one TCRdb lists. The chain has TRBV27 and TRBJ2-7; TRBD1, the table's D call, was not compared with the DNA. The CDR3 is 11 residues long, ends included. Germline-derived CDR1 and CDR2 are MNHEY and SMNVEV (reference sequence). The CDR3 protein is CASKTGRYLRI.